One and the same sample provided the 27 T cell receptor beta chains below, sequenced in a study of CD8+CD57+ T cells in acquired aplastic anemia. It was genomic DNA that served as the template for profiling TCR beta VDJ and CDR3. TCRdb used MiXCR to reprocess the reads, holding one entry per CDR3 protein. The sample shows tens of thousands of distinct CDR3 sequences, 54% of them seen only once. The sequencing sample was made of sorted CD4+, CD8+, or CD8+CD57+ T cells (not recorded which) from PBMCs. These receptors were collected from a human donor in good health, serving as a control.

This rearrangement joins TRBV2 to TRBJ2-4; tentatively, D is TRBD2 (5 bases). Trimming removed 1 base at V and 13 bases at J, with 20 bases between. The CDR3 sequence is 15 residues long. Per germline, CDR1 SNHLY and CDR2 FYNNEI. The CDR3 sequence: CASSEGLGAKNNQYF. CDR3 nucleotide sequence: TGTGCCAGCAGTGAAGGTCTGGGAGCCAAAAACAACCAGTACTTC. Full variable domain (rest looked up from reference TRBV2 and TRBJ2-4): EPEVTQTPSHQVTQMGQEVILRCVPISNHLYFYWYRQILGQKVEFLVSFYNNEISEKSEIFDDQFSVERPDGSNFTLKIRSTKLEDSAMYFCASSEGLGAKNNQYFGAGTRLSVL.

With respect to this clonotype: A read error is possible here, since a much larger clone lies one base away. The genes are TRBV12-3 or TRBV12-4 and TRBJ2-7; 10 nucleotides match TRBD2. The CDR3 contains 16 residues. V lost 3 bases, J lost 4 bases, and 9 bases stayed unmatched. The CDR3 loop reads CASSFVPPSGGYEQYF. The CDR3 bases are TGTGCCAGCAGTTTTGTTCCTCCTAGCGGGGGTTACGAGCAGTACTTC.

Only a few counts were recorded for this clonotype. The chain uses TRBV2 and TRBJ2-7, with 7 bases matching TRBD1. The CDR3 is 13 amino acids. With 4 bases clipped from V and 3 bases from J, the junction kept 3 bases outside the gene matches. Germline loops: CDR1 SNHLY, CDR2 FYNNEI. This chain's CDR3 is CASSVTGNYEQYF. In DNA form, the CDR3 reads TGTGCCAGCAGTGTGACAGGGAACTACGAGCAGTACTTC.

CDR3 DNA sequence: TGTGCCAGCAGCGTAGGGACAGTTAGCAATCAGCCCCAGCATTTT. Translation gives CASSVGTVSNQPQHF. The V call is TRBV9, the J call TRBJ1-5, with a possible D match to TRBD1 (6 bases). Germline loops: CDR1 SGDLS, CDR2 YYNGEE. Deletions cut 0 bases from V and 0 bases from J, with 7 bases between. The CDR3 has 15 residues.

This clonotype was seen repeatedly, ten times or more. The chain combines TRBV6-5 with TRBJ2-1; the match to TRBD2 covers 13 bases. The CDR3 is 19 residues long. Germline V gives CDR1 MNHEY, CDR2 SVGAGI. V shed 1 base and J 4 bases; nucleotides not matched to a gene: 10. CDR3 DNA sequence: TGTGCCAGCAGTTACTTATCCCCGGGACTAGCGGGGATTTACAATGAGCAGTTCTTC. Amino acid sequence: CASSYLSPGLAGIYNEQFF.

CDR3 nucleotide sequence: TGTGCCAGCAGTCCCGTTCGGGGCCAGCCCCAGCATTTT. Translating it yields CASSPVRGQPQHF. The rearrangement joins TRBV6-4 to TRBJ1-5, with D tentatively TRBD1 (5 bases). This CDR3 contains 13 residues. The V gene's germline CDR1 is MRHNA and CDR2 SNTAGT. Trimming took 5 bases from V and 7 from J, leaving 12 bases between them.

The chain links TRBV25-1 to TRBJ1-4; no clear D. With 3 bases removed from V and 3 bases from J, the gap between germline ends came to 8 bases. CDR3 length equals 14 residues. In germline, CDR1 is MGHDK, CDR2 SYGVNS. The CDR3 DNA reads as TGTGCCAGCAGTGATCGGCCAGCTAATGAAAAACTGTTTTTT. Residues: CASSDRPANEKLFF.

J is TRBJ2-1 and V is TRBV2, with D uncertain. CDR3 length: 13 residues. V lost 2 bases, J lost 12 bases, and 14 bases lay in between. The germline V gene has CDR1 SNHLY and CDR2 FYNNEI. The CDR3 is CASSESSQVGQFF. CDR3 coding DNA: TGTGCCAGCAGTGAATCGAGTCAGGTCGGGCAGTTCTTC.

J is TRBJ1-5 and V is TRBV11-2; no reliable D call. The CDR3 runs to 16 residues. Germline V gives CDR1 SGHAT, CDR2 FQNNGV. Trimming left V 5 bases short and J 0 bases short, with 14 bases between. The CDR3 sequence: CASSRTGGSSNQPQHF. CDR3 nucleotides: TGTGCCAGCAGCCGCACGGGCGGGAGTAGCAATCAGCCCCAGCATTTT.

The V and J genes are TRBV6-1 and TRBJ2-7, with D possibly matching TRBD1 (6 bases). Trimming took off 5 bases at V and 7 bases at J, with 15 bases between the two ends. The CDR3 has 13 amino acids. The germline V gene has CDR1 MNHNS and CDR2 SASEGT. The CDR3 DNA is TGTGCCAGCAGTACGGACAGTTCGAGTGAGCAGTACGTC. Protein sequence: CASSTDSSSEQYV.

The chain recombines TRBV5-4 with TRBJ2-3, with TRBD2 identical over 12 bases. Germline V gene data show CDR1 as SGHNT and CDR2 as YYREEE (reference sequence). This CDR3 contains 17 residues. Trimming cost V 4 bases and J 2 bases; bases outside gene matches: 8. The CDR3 reads CASSPLGLAGPTDTQYF. CDR3 DNA sequence: TGTGCCAGCAGCCCTCTGGGACTAGCGGGCCCCACAGATACGCAGTATTTT.

This rearrangement joins TRBV20-1 to TRBJ2-3; D is perhaps TRBD2 (5 bases). CDR3 size: 16 residues. The germline gives CDR1 DFQATT, CDR2 SNEGSKA (reference sequence). Trimming took 0 bases from V and 0 from J, leaving 13 bases between them. CDR3 bases: TGCAGTGCTAGAGATCGGAGGAAACTCAGCACAGATACGCAGTATTTT. Its translation: CSARDRRKLSTDTQYF.

The table lists this clonotype with a few counts. V usage is TRBV19 and J usage is TRBJ2-3; D may correspond to TRBD1 or TRBD2 (5 bases each). The CDR3 runs 14 residues. Trimming pared 6 bases from V and 1 base from J, leaving 11 bases between. From germline, CDR1 is LNHDA and CDR2 SQIVND (reference sequence). The CDR3 DNA is TGTGCCAGTAGAACGAGGGGCGGCACAGATACGCAGTATTTT. Its protein is CASRTRGGTDTQYF.

This clonotype was observed at least ten times. The chain couples TRBV20-1 to TRBJ2-1, with 8 bases identical to TRBD2. J gave up 0 bases and V 4 bases, and 8 bases lay outside the gene matches. Germline CDR1 is DFQATT and CDR2 is SNEGSKA (reference sequence). The CDR3 covers 16 residues. The CDR3 DNA follows: TGCAGTGCTATGGATAGCGGGGCGAGCTCCTACAATGAGCAGTTCTTC. This gives the protein CSAMDSGASSYNEQFF.

The V call is TRBV19, the J call TRBJ1-1; D is unresolved. This CDR3 comprises 13 residues. V lost 6 bases and J 1 base, leaving 9 bases between the germline ends. Germline assignment: CDR1 LNHDA and CDR2 SQIVND (reference sequence). The CDR3: CASRNQGNTEAFF. The CDR3 region has the DNA TGTGCCAGTAGGAACCAAGGGAACACTGAAGCTTTCTTT.

The V and J genes are TRBV6-1 and TRBJ1-5; no clear D gene. V shed 6 bases and J shed 0 bases, with 12 bases lying between them. Germline lookup yields CDR1 MNHNS and CDR2 SASEGT. This CDR3 region has 15 residues. The CDR3 sequence: CASRKSVTSNQPQHF. The CDR3 DNA follows: TGTGCCAGCAGAAAGAGTGTTACTAGCAATCAGCCCCAGCATTTT.

This clonotype is judged medium-sized. The rearrangement links TRBV15 to TRBJ1-2, with 11 bases matching TRBD1. Germline loops: CDR1 LNHNV, CDR2 YYDKDF (reference sequence). Trimming at V came to 0 bases and at J to 7 bases, leaving 4 bases not matched to a gene. The CDR3 loop spans 15 amino acids. DNA for the CDR3: TGTGCCACCAGCAGAGACAGGGACAGGGGGGGTGGCTACACCTTC. The encoded protein is CATSRDRDRGGGYTF.

This clonotype was seen many times. The chain carries TRBV7-9 and TRBJ1-3, with 9 positions matching TRBD1. CDR3 length: 16 amino acids. V gave up 5 bases and J gave up 0 bases; unmatched junction bases: 5. The germline CDR1 and CDR2 sequences are SEHNR and FQNEAQ (reference sequence). CDR3 sequence (DNA): TGTGCCAGCAGCAGGGACAGGGCCACCTCTGGAAACACCATATATTTT. Its translation is CASSRDRATSGNTIYF.

The gene calls are TRBV11-1 and TRBJ1-6; D gene uncertain. The V gene lost 4 bases and the J gene lost 7 bases, with 17 bases spanning the gap. The CDR3 has 16 amino acids. Germline CDR1 reads SGHAT; CDR2 reads FQDESV (reference sequence). The CDR3 loop is CASSSSWPGQNSPLHF. The CDR3 nucleotides read TGTGCCAGCAGCTCGTCGTGGCCGGGCCAGAATTCACCCCTCCACTTT.

This clonotype was recorded many times. The rearrangement links TRBV7-9 to TRBJ1-2; the D gene is possibly TRBD1 (5 bases). The length of the CDR3 is 17 residues. Germline V gives CDR1 SEHNR, CDR2 FQNEAQ (reference sequence). V dropped 11 bases and J dropped 2 bases, with 27 bases sitting between them. CDR3 coding DNA: TGTGCCGGAAGGGGAGACGGGATTTCCCCTCGAAACTATGGCTACACCTTC. It yields the protein CAGRGDGISPRNYGYTF.

This clonotype was observed many times. The V call is TRBV12-3 or TRBV12-4, the J call TRBJ1-2; TRBD1 matches at 9 bases. The CDR3 contains 13 residues. V was clipped by 3 bases and J by 5 bases; unmatched bases: 1. The CDR3 spells CASSLDRGYGYTF. The CDR3 region has the DNA TGTGCCAGCAGTTTGGACAGGGGTTATGGCTACACCTTC.

The chain is built from TRBV7-9 and TRBJ2-5; no clear D. The V gene's germline CDR1 is SEHNR and CDR2 FQNEAQ (reference sequence). V was shortened by 0 bases and J by 5 bases, with 13 bases between the two germline ends. The CDR3 spans 15 residues. The CDR3 region is CASSLAIRPLETQYF. CDR3 DNA sequence: TGTGCCAGCAGCTTAGCCATCAGGCCCTTGGAGACCCAGTACTTC.

This chain links TRBV29-1 with TRBJ2-5; either TRBD1 or TRBD2 may fit D (5 bases each). Deletions cut 6 bases from V and 1 base from J, with 15 bases between. This CDR3 contains 14 residues. Looked up from germline, CDR1 is SQVTM and CDR2 is ANQGSEA. CDR3 nucleotides: TGCAGCGTCGCGAAACGGGGCCCCCAAGAGACCCAGTACTTC. It yields the protein CSVAKRGPQETQYF. Drawing the rest from reference TRBV29-1 and TRBJ2-5, the complete variable domain is SAVISQKPSRDICQRGTSLTIQCQVDSQVTMMFWYRQQPGQSLTLIATANQGSEATYESGFVIDKFPISRPNLTFSTLTVSNMSPEDSSIYLCSVAKRGPQETQYFGPGTRLLVL.

The rearrangement links TRBV10-3 to TRBJ1-5; D ambiguous. Deletions cut 2 bases from V and 5 bases from J, with 4 bases between. CDR1 is ENHRY and CDR2 is SYGVKD in the germline V gene. The CDR3 runs to 12 residues. CDR3 sequence: CAISETYQPQHF. The CDR3 DNA reads TGTGCCATCAGTGAGACCTATCAGCCCCAGCATTTT.

V usage is TRBV2 and J usage is TRBJ1-2; perhaps TRBD1 as D (6 bases). V was trimmed by 8 bases and J by 4 bases, leaving 11 bases between them. Germline CDR1 reads SNHLY; CDR2 reads FYNNEI. The CDR3 has 12 amino acids. Written as DNA, the CDR3 is TGTGCCAGCTACAGGGTCGGCTATGGCTACACCTTC. It specifies CASYRVGYGYTF.

V gene TRBV25-1 combines with J gene TRBJ2-5; D may be TRBD2 (6 bases). The ends were cut back, 4 bases at V and 5 bases at J, with 11 bases in the middle. The germline CDR1 and CDR2 sequences are MGHDK and SYGVNS. CDR3 length: 13 residues. The CDR3 region has the DNA TGTGCCAGCAGTGGGGCAGGGAGGGAGACCCAGTACTTC. Translated: CASSGAGRETQYF.

This clonotype was detected ten times or more. V and J are TRBV19 and TRBJ1-6, with D possibly being TRBD1 (6 bases). The CDR3 is 17 residues long. CDR1 is LNHDA and CDR2 is SQIVND in the germline V gene (reference sequence). Trimming shortened V by 5 bases and J by 0 bases, and 14 bases separated the two germline ends. CDR3 nucleotides: TGTGCCAGTAGTTCACATCAGACAGGCTCCTATAATTCACCCCTCCACTTT. Protein product: CASSSHQTGSYNSPLHF.